Listed below are T cell receptor beta chains from one sample, sequenced in a study of blood T cells in healthy people across ages. TCRdb ran MiXCR on the 5' RACE reads and lists one entry per CDR3 protein. The table includes some 850,000 distinct CDR3 sequences, around 24% detected once. These sequences were also reported in another study, on T cells of mothers and their children.

The sequencing sample was made of blood. These receptors all stem from a boy aged 10-17 years in good health. The CDR3 runs from the conserved cysteine through the conserved F or W. D genes are given only for firm matches. The listing skips clone size in some rows; elsewhere it reads once, few, many or a size class.

d_call: NA
j_call: TRBJ2-7
clone_size: NA
v_call: TRBV24-1
cdr3_nt: TGTGCCACCAGTGCCAGGGGCTCCTACGAGCAGTACTTC
cdr3_aa: CATSARGSYEQYF

d_call: TRBD2
j_call: TRBJ2-5
clone_size: NA
v_call: TRBV3-1
cdr3_nt: TGTGCCAGCAGCCAACCAAGCGGGGGGTCAGAGACCCAGTACTTC
cdr3_aa: CASSQPSGGSETQYF

d_call: NA
j_call: TRBJ2-5
clone_size: NA
v_call: TRBV30
cdr3_nt: TGTGCCTGGAGTCCACGGGACCCCCGACGCCTCGGAGAGACCCAGTACTTC
cdr3_aa: CAWSPRDPRRLGETQYF

d_call: NA
j_call: TRBJ1-1
clone_size: NA
v_call: TRBV20-1
cdr3_nt: TGCAGTGCTAGTCAGGGTATGAACACTGAAGCTTTCTTT
cdr3_aa: CSASQGMNTEAFF

d_call: TRBD1
j_call: TRBJ2-1
clone_size: NA
v_call: TRBV4-3
cdr3_nt: TGCGCCAGCAGCCAAGGGGCAAATGGAACAGGGGGACCCTACAATGAGCAGTTCTTC
cdr3_aa: CASSQGANGTGGPYNEQFF

d_call: TRBD1
j_call: TRBJ2-6
clone_size: NA
v_call: TRBV20-1
cdr3_nt: TGCAGTGCTAGACCCGACAGGGCTGGGGCCAACGTCCTGACTTTC
cdr3_aa: CSARPDRAGANVLTF

d_call: NA
j_call: TRBJ1-5
clone_size: few
v_call: TRBV5-5
cdr3_nt: TGTGCCAGCAGCGTTACAGGGACCGGCAATCAGCCCCAGCATTTT
cdr3_aa: CASSVTGTGNQPQHF

d_call: NA
j_call: TRBJ2-5
clone_size: few
v_call: TRBV20-1
cdr3_nt: TGCAGTGCTAGAGATACACTGGCTGTCGGGGAGACCCAGTACTTC
cdr3_aa: CSARDTLAVGETQYF

d_call: TRBD2
j_call: TRBJ2-1
clone_size: NA
v_call: TRBV11-1
cdr3_nt: TGTGCCAGCAGCTTAGTAGGAGGGGGTAGCGGGGGGGCACGTTACAATGAGCAGTTCTTC
cdr3_aa: CASSLVGGGSGGARYNEQFF

d_call: TRBD1
j_call: TRBJ1-1
clone_size: NA
v_call: TRBV5-5
cdr3_nt: TGTGCCAGCAGCTTATTACAGGGGGGTACTGAAGCTTTCTTT
cdr3_aa: CASSLLQGGTEAFF

d_call: TRBD2
j_call: TRBJ2-3
clone_size: NA
v_call: TRBV27
cdr3_nt: TGTGCCAGCGGAACACTCCTAGCGGGGAGGCCCACAGATACGCAGTATTTT
cdr3_aa: CASGTLLAGRPTDTQYF

d_call: TRBD2
j_call: TRBJ2-5
clone_size: NA
v_call: TRBV6-1
cdr3_nt: TGTGCCAGCAGTAAACGACTAGCGGGAACCCAAGAGACCCAGTACTTC
cdr3_aa: CASSKRLAGTQETQYF

d_call: TRBD2
j_call: TRBJ2-3
clone_size: NA
v_call: TRBV14
cdr3_nt: TGTGCCAGCAGCCTAACCCGGGACTACCTCACAGATACGCAGTATTTT
cdr3_aa: CASSLTRDYLTDTQYF

d_call: NA
j_call: TRBJ1-2
clone_size: few
v_call: TRBV6-6
cdr3_nt: TGTGCCAGCAGTTACTCAGGGGAGTTGAACTATGGCTACACCTTC
cdr3_aa: CASSYSGELNYGYTF

d_call: NA
j_call: TRBJ1-4
clone_size: NA
v_call: TRBV29-1
cdr3_nt: TGCAGCGTTCTGACAGGCGGCAATGAAAAACTGTTTTTT
cdr3_aa: CSVLTGGNEKLFF

d_call: NA
j_call: TRBJ2-3
clone_size: NA
v_call: TRBV7-9
cdr3_nt: TGTGCCAGCAGCTCAAGAGTCGGCAGCTACAGCACAGATACGCAGTATTTT
cdr3_aa: CASSSRVGSYSTDTQYF

d_call: NA
j_call: TRBJ2-5
clone_size: few
v_call: TRBV11-2
cdr3_nt: TGTGCCAGCAGCTGGGGCCCTCGGGGAGAGACCCAGTACTTC
cdr3_aa: CASSWGPRGETQYF

d_call: NA
j_call: TRBJ1-2
clone_size: few
v_call: TRBV27
cdr3_nt: TGTGCCAGCCGGCGGGGGTCGAATAACTATGGCTACACCTTC
cdr3_aa: CASRRGSNNYGYTF

d_call: NA
j_call: TRBJ2-5
clone_size: NA
v_call: TRBV12-3/TRBV12-4
cdr3_nt: TGTGCCAGCGGAAATCTGGAGGTTAAGACCCAGTACTTC
cdr3_aa: CASGNLEVKTQYF

d_call: TRBD2
j_call: TRBJ2-1
clone_size: few
v_call: TRBV20-1
cdr3_nt: TGCAGTGCTAGTCGACCTAGCGGGGGGTCTATCTCCTACAATGAGCAGTTCTTC
cdr3_aa: CSASRPSGGSISYNEQFF

d_call: NA
j_call: TRBJ2-5
clone_size: NA
v_call: TRBV12-3/TRBV12-4
cdr3_nt: TGTGCCAGCTCTACTCCAGGACACCAAGAGACCCAGTACTTC
cdr3_aa: CASSTPGHQETQYF

d_call: NA
j_call: TRBJ2-5
clone_size: many
v_call: TRBV5-1
cdr3_nt: TGTGCCAGCAGCTTTTCCTACCAAGAGACCCAGTACTTC
cdr3_aa: CASSFSYQETQYF

d_call: NA
j_call: TRBJ2-7
clone_size: NA
v_call: TRBV28
cdr3_nt: TGTGCCAGCAGTTATAAGGGCCCGTCGGGAGCCCCCTATGAGCAGTACTTC
cdr3_aa: CASSYKGPSGAPYEQYF

d_call: TRBD1
j_call: TRBJ2-7
clone_size: few
v_call: TRBV7-9
cdr3_nt: TGTGCCAGCAGCGGTGTGGGACAGGGCTACGAGCAGTACTTC
cdr3_aa: CASSGVGQGYEQYF

d_call: NA
j_call: TRBJ1-2
clone_size: NA
v_call: TRBV7-9
cdr3_nt: TGTGCCAGCAGCTCCCTAGGGGGGGCCAACTATGGCTACACCTTC
cdr3_aa: CASSSLGGANYGYTF

d_call: NA
j_call: TRBJ2-4
clone_size: NA
v_call: TRBV6-6
cdr3_nt: TGTGCCAGCAGTTGGGACTCCATATTAGCCAAAAACATTCAGTACTTC
cdr3_aa: CASSWDSILAKNIQYF

d_call: NA
j_call: TRBJ1-4
clone_size: few
v_call: TRBV20-1
cdr3_nt: TGCAGTGCTATACGTGAAAAACTGTTTTTT
cdr3_aa: CSAIREKLFF

d_call: TRBD1
j_call: TRBJ1-4
clone_size: NA
v_call: TRBV2
cdr3_nt: TGTGCCAGCAGTGATGTGGGACAGAGTAATGAAAAACTGTTTTTT
cdr3_aa: CASSDVGQSNEKLFF

d_call: TRBD1
j_call: TRBJ2-7
clone_size: NA
v_call: TRBV28
cdr3_nt: TGTGCCAGCAGTCGGCCGGGACAGGGTATCTACGAGCAGTACTTC
cdr3_aa: CASSRPGQGIYEQYF

d_call: NA
j_call: TRBJ2-7
clone_size: few
v_call: TRBV20-1
cdr3_nt: TGCAGTGCTAGAGATCAACAGGGTAGTCGCCAGGAGCAGTACTTC
cdr3_aa: CSARDQQGSRQEQYF

d_call: NA
j_call: TRBJ2-5
clone_size: few
v_call: TRBV6-2/TRBV6-3
cdr3_nt: TGTGCCAGCAGTTCAGGTATTTTTGAGCAGTACTTC
cdr3_aa: CASSSGIFEQYF

d_call: NA
j_call: TRBJ2-5
clone_size: few
v_call: TRBV6-6
cdr3_nt: TGTGCCAGCAGTTATATAGGCAGAGGGGGTCAAGAGACCCAGTACTTC
cdr3_aa: CASSYIGRGGQETQYF

d_call: TRBD1
j_call: TRBJ1-6
clone_size: few
v_call: TRBV29-1
cdr3_nt: TGCAGCGCAGCTGAGGGGGCCCGGTCACCCCTCCACTTT
cdr3_aa: CSAAEGARSPLHF

d_call: NA
j_call: TRBJ1-2
clone_size: NA
v_call: TRBV6-5
cdr3_nt: TGTGCCAGCAGTTACTCCTCCGGTTCCTATGGCTACACCTTC
cdr3_aa: CASSYSSGSYGYTF

d_call: NA
j_call: TRBJ2-1
clone_size: NA
v_call: TRBV28
cdr3_nt: TGTGCCAGCATTTTTTGGCGGCCATATCATTCGGATGAGCAGTTCTTC
cdr3_aa: CASIFWRPYHSDEQFF

d_call: NA
j_call: TRBJ1-4
clone_size: NA
v_call: TRBV20-1
cdr3_nt: TGCAGTGCTCTATCGACGGGGGGAGATCGAGACGCAACTAATGAAAAACTGTTTTTT
cdr3_aa: CSALSTGGDRDATNEKLFF

d_call: NA
j_call: TRBJ2-3
clone_size: NA
v_call: TRBV27
cdr3_nt: TGTGCCAGCAGTCGCATTCAGGGTTTGACAGATACGCAGTATTTT
cdr3_aa: CASSRIQGLTDTQYF

d_call: NA
j_call: TRBJ2-1
clone_size: NA
v_call: TRBV5-1
cdr3_nt: TGCGCCAGCAGCTGGGGAGCGGATCAGTTCTTC
cdr3_aa: CASSWGADQFF

d_call: NA
j_call: TRBJ2-3
clone_size: NA
v_call: TRBV29-1
cdr3_nt: TGCAGCGTTGAGAGTCAGGGGACAGATACGCAGTATTTT
cdr3_aa: CSVESQGTDTQYF

d_call: NA
j_call: TRBJ1-1
clone_size: NA
v_call: TRBV7-9
cdr3_nt: TGTGCCAGCAGCTCCTTAGACACGAACACTGAAGCTTTCTTT
cdr3_aa: CASSSLDTNTEAFF

d_call: NA
j_call: TRBJ2-5
clone_size: few
v_call: TRBV20-1
cdr3_nt: TGCAGTGCTGCCGCCGGGACACGTCAAGAGACCCAGTACTTC
cdr3_aa: CSAAAGTRQETQYF

d_call: NA
j_call: TRBJ1-1
clone_size: NA
v_call: TRBV11-2
cdr3_nt: TGTGCCAGCAGCTTAGGGGCAGGGTCACTTGCTGAAGCTTTCTTT
cdr3_aa: CASSLGAGSLAEAFF

d_call: NA
j_call: TRBJ2-1
clone_size: once
v_call: TRBV5-1
cdr3_nt: TGCGCCAGCAGCTGGCGGGGGCGCGCCAATGAGCAGTTCTTC
cdr3_aa: CASSWRGRANEQFF

d_call: NA
j_call: TRBJ1-4
clone_size: NA
v_call: TRBV12-5
cdr3_nt: TGTGCTAGTGGTTTTGGGGGGCGCTTAGAGTTT
cdr3_aa: CASGFGGRLEF

d_call: NA
j_call: TRBJ1-5
clone_size: few
v_call: TRBV6-1
cdr3_nt: TGTGCCAGCAGTGAAAGCCCCGAGCGGGGGCCCCAGCATTTT
cdr3_aa: CASSESPERGPQHF

d_call: NA
j_call: TRBJ1-2
clone_size: NA
v_call: TRBV5-1
cdr3_nt: TGCGCCAGCAGCATTTCTCCGGGGGATGGCTACACCTTC
cdr3_aa: CASSISPGDGYTF

d_call: NA
j_call: TRBJ2-5
clone_size: few
v_call: TRBV5-1
cdr3_nt: TGCGCCAGCAGCTCTGACCCCGGGACCCAGTACTTC
cdr3_aa: CASSSDPGTQYF

d_call: NA
j_call: TRBJ1-2
clone_size: NA
v_call: TRBV28
cdr3_nt: TGTGCCAGCACGACCACTCGAGGGAGGAATGGCTACACCTTC
cdr3_aa: CASTTTRGRNGYTF

d_call: TRBD1
j_call: TRBJ2-7
clone_size: NA
v_call: TRBV4-1
cdr3_nt: TGCGCCAGCAGCCAAGACCGGGACAGGGAAACCAACGAGCAGTACTTC
cdr3_aa: CASSQDRDRETNEQYF

d_call: NA
j_call: TRBJ2-7
clone_size: NA
v_call: TRBV20-1
cdr3_nt: TGCAGTGCTCCATCCAAGAACTACGAGCAGTACTTC
cdr3_aa: CSAPSKNYEQYF

d_call: NA
j_call: TRBJ2-7
clone_size: few
v_call: TRBV7-9
cdr3_nt: TGTGCCAGCAGCTTAGCGCTTGTGGCGAGCGCCTACGAGCAGTACTTC
cdr3_aa: CASSLALVASAYEQYF

d_call: NA
j_call: TRBJ2-2
clone_size: NA
v_call: TRBV11-2
cdr3_nt: TGTGCCAGCAGCTCGGTGACAGGCGGGAACACCGGGGAGCTGTTTTTT
cdr3_aa: CASSSVTGGNTGELFF

d_call: NA
j_call: TRBJ2-7
clone_size: few
v_call: TRBV4-1
cdr3_nt: TGCGCCAGCAGCCAAGATCCACTCCCCGTCTACGAGCAGTACTTC
cdr3_aa: CASSQDPLPVYEQYF

d_call: NA
j_call: TRBJ1-4
clone_size: NA
v_call: TRBV4-1
cdr3_nt: TGCGCCAGTAGCCAAGCCCGCGGGGATGAAAAACTGTTTTTT
cdr3_aa: CASSQARGDEKLFF